The 21 T cell receptor beta chains listed next were all sequenced from one sample in a study of blood T cell repertoires in COVID-19. Libraries were prepared by immunoSEQ multiplex PCR; TCRdb keeps only in-frame clonotypes and omits some of them. There are approximately 250,000 clones in the sample; just over 85% occur only once, and over 2% lies in the top ten. The material sequenced was peripheral blood. The origin of the receptors is a young man who had recovered from COVID-19.

The V and J genes are TRBV7-9 and TRBJ1-1; possibly TRBD1 for D (5 bases). CDR3 length: 15 amino acids. Germline V gives CDR1 SEHNR, CDR2 FQNEAQ (reference sequence). V dropped 4 bases and J dropped 1 base, with 13 bases sitting between them. In nucleotides, the CDR3 is TGTGCCAGCAGCTATGGGATAGGGGAGAACACTGAAGCTTTCTTT. Its protein is CASSYGIGENTEAFF.

V is TRBV6-5 and J is TRBJ1-3; TRBD1 is a possible D gene (5 bases). The CDR3 sequence is 14 residues long. V dropped 10 bases and J dropped 0 bases, with 13 bases sitting between them. Per germline, CDR1 MNHEY and CDR2 SVGAGI. The DNA for the CDR3 is TGTGCCACCCTCCCAGGGTTCTCTGGAAACACCATATATTTT. Translation gives CATLPGFSGNTIYF.

The genes are TRBV3-1 (or the pseudogene TRBV3-2) and TRBJ1-6; D is unclear. V was shortened by 2 bases and J by 9 bases, with 8 bases between the two germline ends. Germline V gene lookup returns CDR1 LGHDT and CDR2 YNNKEL (reference sequence). This CDR3 has 13 residues. The CDR3 coding sequence is TGTGCCAGCAGCCAATCCACTTTTTCACCCCTCCACTTT. Protein: CASSQSTFSPLHF.

The rearrangement joins TRBV2 to TRBJ1-6; D is possibly TRBD1 (6 bases). CDR3 length: 13 amino acids. Looked up from germline, CDR1 is SNHLY and CDR2 is FYNNEI. Trimming removed 9 bases at V and 3 bases at J, with 9 bases between. CDR3 sequence: CASSTGYNSPLHF. CDR3 coding DNA: TGTGCCAGTTCGACAGGCTATAATTCACCCCTCCACTTT.

The V and J genes are TRBV5-4 and TRBJ2-1, with 7 bases identical to TRBD1. This CDR3 region has 15 residues. Germline assignment: CDR1 SGHNT and CDR2 YYREEE (reference sequence). The ends lost 1 base at V and 9 bases at J; junction bases unmatched: 10. CDR3 nucleotides: TGTGCCAGCAGCTTGCCTCTTGGACAGGTTGGTGAGCAGTTCTTC. Encoded protein: CASSLPLGQVGEQFF.

This clone has a single count. This chain joins TRBV7-2 and TRBJ2-3, with 10 bases that match TRBD2. Germline CDR1 is SGHTA and CDR2 is FQGNSA. This CDR3 is built from 16 residues. J was trimmed by 2 bases and V by 3 bases; bases with no gene match: 5. In DNA form, the CDR3 reads TGTGCCAGCAGCTTGCTAGCGGGGGCCTACACAGATACGCAGTATTTT. Translated, it gives CASSLLAGAYTDTQYF.

The J gene is TRBJ1-1, the V gene TRBV6-5; TRBD1 might be the D (6 bases). V dropped 6 bases and J dropped 7 bases, with 12 bases sitting between them. The V gene's germline CDR1 is MNHEY and CDR2 SVGAGI. This CDR3 is 12 amino acids long. The CDR3 DNA is TGTGCCAGCAGGGGAACGACAGGTGAAGCTTTCTTT. Encoded protein: CASRGTTGEAFF.

The gene calls are TRBV5-1 and TRBJ1-2, with 8 bases aligning to TRBD1. The ends lost 4 bases at V and 0 bases at J; junction bases unmatched: 5. There are 15 residues in the CDR3. CDR1 and CDR2 (germline): SGHRS, YFSETQ. CDR3 in DNA: TGCGCCAGCAGCGGTGGACAGGGCGCTAACTATGGCTACACCTTC. This translates into CASSGGQGANYGYTF.

V is TRBV6-4 and J is TRBJ2-3; 7 bases are shared with TRBD2. This CDR3 contains 15 residues. V lost 5 bases and J lost 2; bases outside the gene matches: 7. CDR1 is MRHNA and CDR2 is SNTAGT in the germline V gene. CDR3: CASSLAADHTDTQYF. CDR3 coding DNA: TGTGCCAGCAGTCTAGCGGCTGACCACACAGATACGCAGTATTTT.

The chain employs TRBV7-9 and TRBJ2-7, with 7 bases that match TRBD1. The CDR3 consists of 15 residues. The trim removed 2 bases at V and 3 bases at J, leaving 7 bases unmatched. CDR1 is SEHNR and CDR2 is FQNEAQ in the germline V gene (reference sequence). The CDR3 DNA follows: TGTGCCAGCAGCTTATCCGGGACAGTGAGCTACGAGCAGTACTTC. Encoded protein: CASSLSGTVSYEQYF. The complete variable domain, with remaining parts taken from reference TRBV7-9 and TRBJ2-7, reads DTGVSQNPRHKITKRGQNVTFRCDPISEHNRLYWYRQTLGQGPEFLTYFQNEAQLEKSRLLSDRFSAERPKGSFSTLEIQRTEQGDSAMYLCASSLSGTVSYEQYFGPGTRLTVT.

The V call is TRBV11-3, the J call TRBJ2-6; maybe TRBD2 (5 bases). In germline, CDR1 is SGHNT, CDR2 YENEEA. The ends were cut back, 3 bases at V and 0 bases at J, with 6 bases in the middle. This CDR3 has 15 residues. CDR3 DNA: TGTGCCAGCAGCTTGGGGAGCTCTGGGGCCAACGTCCTGACTTTC. Amino acids: CASSLGSSGANVLTF. The variable domain in full, with the rest retrieved from reference TRBV11-3 and TRBJ2-6, is EAGVVQSPRYKIIEKKQPVAFWCNPISGHNTLYWYLQNLGQGPELLIRYENEEAVDDSQLPKDRFSAERLKGVDSTLKIQPAELGDSAVYLCASSLGSSGANVLTFGAGSRLTVL.

The chain has TRBV7-2 and TRBJ1-2; a weak D match, TRBD1 (5 bases). V lost 2 bases and J 4 bases, leaving 20 bases between the germline ends. This CDR3 has 17 residues. The V gene's germline CDR1 is SGHTA and CDR2 FQGNSA. The chain's CDR3 is CASSLLWGRGRSYGYTF. The CDR3 DNA reads TGTGCCAGCAGCTTATTATGGGGTAGGGGCCGTAGCTATGGCTACACCTTC.

The CDR3 protein is CASSQDLGGQPQHF. In DNA, the CDR3 is TGTGCCAGCAGCCAAGATTTGGGGGGGCAGCCCCAGCATTTT. This sequence joins TRBV4-2 and TRBJ1-5; TRBD1 might be the D (5 bases). Trimming removed 0 bases from V and 7 bases from J, with 10 bases in between. The CDR3 is 14 residues long. Germline V gives CDR1 LGHNA, CDR2 YNFKEQ.

This clone is a singleton in its sample. The rearrangement links TRBV7-2 to TRBJ1-2; D is unclear. This CDR3 is 13 amino acids long. CDR1 and CDR2 (germline): SGHTA, FQGNSA. The germline V and J ends were trimmed by 1 base and 4 bases, with 7 bases remaining between them. The CDR3 region is CASSLERGYGYTF. Here the CDR3 DNA reads TGTGCCAGCAGCTTAGAACGGGGCTATGGCTACACCTTC. Looking up the rest from reference TRBV7-2 and TRBJ1-2 gives the full variable domain: GAGVSQSPSNKVTEKGKDVELRCDPISGHTALYWYRQSLGQGLEFLIYFQGNSAPDKSGLPSDRFSAERTGGSVSTLTIQRTQQEDSAVYLCASSLERGYGYTFGSGTRLTVV.

The chain joins TRBV4-1 to TRBJ2-7, with TRBD2 as a possible D gene (6 bases). The germline V and J ends were trimmed by 6 bases and 0 bases, with 15 bases remaining between them. The germline gives CDR1 MGHRA, CDR2 YSYEKL. The CDR3 covers 15 residues. The CDR3 DNA sequence: TGCGCCAGCAGAACAGCGTCTAGCGACTCCTACGAGCAGTACTTC. This gives the protein CASRTASSDSYEQYF.

This chain links TRBV6-5 with TRBJ1-2; D unclear. The germline CDR1 and CDR2 sequences are MNHEY and SVGAGI. Trimming removed 6 bases at V and 8 bases at J, with 13 bases between. This CDR3 region has 12 residues. In DNA form, the CDR3 reads TGTGCCAGCAGGAGCGTATTGTTGGGCTACACCTTC. Amino acids: CASRSVLLGYTF.

This sequence joins TRBV6-1 and TRBJ1-2; no definite D call. This CDR3 region has 14 residues. The V and J ends lost 2 bases and 8 bases respectively, with 15 bases between them. CDR1 and CDR2 (germline): MNHNS, SASEGT. CDR3 in DNA: TGTGCCAGCAGTGAACCCACGGGATTGGGGGGCTACACCTTC. Encoded protein: CASSEPTGLGGYTF.

The chain is built from TRBV19 and TRBJ1-5; 11 positions match TRBD1. CDR1 LNHDA and CDR2 SQIVND come from the germline V gene (reference sequence). CDR3 size: 15 residues. V dropped 10 bases and J dropped 4; count of bases not matched to a gene: 9. The CDR3 loop is CATTGDRGWNQPQHF. The CDR3 DNA reads TGTGCCACCACGGGGGACAGGGGGTGGAATCAGCCCCAGCATTTT.

The V call is TRBV4-1, the J call TRBJ2-3; TRBD2 matches 8 bases. The CDR3 totals 18 residues. Trimming at V came to 4 bases and at J to 5 bases, leaving 17 bases not matched to a gene. CDR1 is MGHRA, CDR2 YSYEKL, per germline. The CDR3 region has the DNA TGCGCCAGCAGCCGGATAACCGCCGGGGGGGCCGTCGAAGATACGCAGTATTTT. It translates to CASSRITAGGAVEDTQYF.

The chain joins TRBV7-6 to TRBJ2-2, with 8 bases aligning to TRBD1. The CDR3 totals 15 residues. Germline V gives CDR1 SGHVS, CDR2 FNYEAQ. With V trimmed by 0 bases and J by 6 bases, 3 bases remained unmatched. CDR3: CASSLAGQAAGELFF. For the CDR3, the DNA is TGTGCCAGCAGCTTAGCGGGACAGGCGGCCGGGGAGCTGTTTTTT. Full variable domain (remainder filled in from reference TRBV7-6 and TRBJ2-2): GAGVSQSPRYKVTKRGQDVALRCDPISGHVSLYWYRQALGQGPEFLTYFNYEAQQDKSGLPNDRFSAERPEGSISTLTIQRTEQRDSAMYRCASSLAGQAAGELFFGEGSRLTVL.

CDR3: CASSPDRGEMNTEAFF. For the CDR3, the DNA is TGTGCCAGCTCACCCGACAGGGGGGAAATGAACACTGAAGCTTTCTTT. The V gene is TRBV18, the J gene TRBJ1-1; TRBD1 agrees at 9 bases. The V gene's germline CDR1 is KGHSH and CDR2 LQKENI. Losses at the gene ends were 3 bases for V and 0 bases for J; bases not matched to a gene: 5. This CDR3 has 16 amino acids.